This T cell receptor beta chain was identified in a study of T cell clonotyping in hematopoietic cell transplantation. Study overall: Pretransplant recipient samples were taken after cytoreduction.

Method: immunoSEQ multiplex PCR; TCRdb's copy keeps in-frame clones and lacks some. The table lists roughly 28,000 clones, about 93% of them singletons. Noted time point: recipient sample about 28 days before transplant, after cytoreduction. Recipient blood drawn about 28 days pretransplant and days 30, 100, 180 after. In germline, CDR1 is MNHNS, CDR2 SASEGT. There are 14 residues in the CDR3. General observations from the study: Cells were unsorted, so CD4 and CD8 contributions were not separated. Higher Inverse Simpson Index values in graft donor and pretransplant recipient predicted broader posttransplant TCR diversity.

Concerning this clone: Its antigen is still unknown.

The sequence was obtained from a man aged 45 to 65 with acute myeloid leukemia. Some clones in this sample may be carry-over from other donors' samples. Sequencing used peripheral blood mononuclear cells, obtained before stem cell transplant. The V and J genes are TRBV6-1 and TRBJ2-5; D is uncertain. CDR3 nucleotide sequence: TGTGGTTCCGGCTCGGCGGTTTCCCAAGAGACCCAGTACTTC. Amino acids: CGSGSAVSQETQYF.